Below are 7 T cell receptor beta chains sequenced from a single sample in a study of blood T cells in healthy people across ages. Then a second PCR, running roughly 7 to 11 cycles, was carried out with a sample-barcoded 5' primer and a J-beta primer mix. TCRdb fed the 5' RACE reads into MiXCR, producing one record per CDR3 protein. In the table there are 1.5 million to 2 million distinct CDR3 sequences, about 30% of which are singletons. The sequenced sample consisted of blood. The receptors here all came from a woman aged 25-40 years in good health.

This clonotype has more than one count but fewer than ten. The chain has TRBV4-1 and TRBJ2-1, with 9 bases matching TRBD2. V lost 3 bases, J lost 1 base, and 4 bases stayed unmatched. CDR3 length: 16 residues. Germline CDR1 MGHRA, CDR2 YSYEKL. CDR3: CASSQGTSGSYNEQFF. The CDR3 bases are TGCGCCAGCAGCCAGGGAACTAGCGGGTCCTACAATGAGCAGTTCTTC.

The rearrangement links TRBV6-2 or TRBV6-3 to TRBJ1-1, with TRBD1 as a possible D gene (5 bases). The V end lost 1 base, the J end lost 5 bases, and 11 bases lay between the germline ends. The CDR3 is 14 residues long. Per the germline V gene, CDR1 is MNHEY and CDR2 is SVGEGT. In nucleotides, the CDR3 is TGTGCCAGCAGTTACTACGGGGGAGGGACTGAAGCTTTCTTT. This translates into CASSYYGGGTEAFF.

The chain joins TRBV18 to TRBJ1-2; 7 bases are shared with TRBD1. J was trimmed by 4 bases and V by 5 bases; bases with no gene match: 7. Germline loops: CDR1 KGHSH, CDR2 LQKENI. The CDR3 is made up of 14 amino acids. The CDR3 here is CASSWGQSTYGYTF. CDR3 bases: TGTGCCAGCTCATGGGGACAGAGCACCTATGGCTACACCTTC.

With regard to this clonotype: Compared with germline, one end of the junction differs, possibly owing to a read error. The genes are TRBV6-5 and TRBJ2-3; no reliable D call. CDR3 length: 12 amino acids. Germline CDR1 MNHEY, CDR2 SVGAGI. The CDR3: CASGKGTDTQDF. CDR3 nucleotides: TGTGCCAGCGGGAAGGGTACTGATACGCAGGATTTT.

This clonotype came up a few times. One end of the junction varies from germline; a read error may be responsible. The chain joins TRBV5-5 to TRBJ2-7; perhaps D is TRBD1 or TRBD2 (5 bases each). CDR1 and CDR2 from the germline V gene are SGHKS and YYEKEE (reference sequence). This CDR3 contains 13 residues. The DNA of the CDR3 is TGTACCAGCAGCTTGGGACCTTCCTACGAGCAGTACTTC. Its protein is CTSSLGPSYEQYF. The whole variable domain, remainder taken from reference TRBV5-5 and TRBJ2-7, is DAGVTQSPTHLIKTRGQQVTLRCSPISGHKSVSWYQQVLGQGPQFIFQYYEKEERGRGNFPDRFSARQFPNYSSELNVNALLLGDSALYLCTSSLGPSYEQYFGPGTRLTVT.

This chain joins TRBV28 and TRBJ2-2; D is possibly TRBD2 (6 bases). Germline V CDR1 and CDR2: MDHEN, SYDVKM. CDR3 size: 14 residues. V gave up 7 bases and J gave up 2 bases, with 11 bases separating them. The chain's CDR3 is CASMDYSNTGELFF. The CDR3 DNA reads TGTGCCAGCATGGACTATTCAAACACCGGGGAGCTGTTTTTT.

The sample holds a few counts of this clonotype. V and J are TRBV18 and TRBJ1-5, with no clear D. Trimming cost V 1 base and J 3 bases, with 4 bases left between them. The CDR3 covers 13 residues. Germline V lookup: CDR1 KGHSH, CDR2 LQKENI. The CDR3: CASSPQDNQPQHF. The CDR3, as DNA: TGTGCCAGCTCACCACAGGACAATCAGCCCCAGCATTTT.